This TCR beta chain was captured in a study of cytomegalovirus exposure and HLA in healthy donors. The wider study: The 500 to 750 first-cohort repertoires and the 130 or so validation repertoires shared the same platform, a later analysis reported. The study, taken as a whole, reports: Later, an analysis found that TCR clusters from the first cohort tended to co-occur in the roughly 110 validation repertoires. Overall, approximately 150 TCR beta chains were annotated as cytomegalovirus-associated.

Some clones are missing from TCRdb's copy, which holds only in-frame ones; the method was immunoSEQ multiplex PCR. The sample has roughly 120,000 clones; approximately 87% are singletons. On this clone itself: Its antigen is not identified.

Germline CDR1 is MNHNS and CDR2 is SASEGT. The CDR3 covers 18 residues. V shed 0 bases, J shed 2 bases, and the junction held 12 bases outside the gene matches. V usage is TRBV6-1 and J usage is TRBJ2-7; 8 bases match TRBD2. Sequences were obtained from PBMCs. This receptor was identified in a woman between 25 and 40 years old in good health and CMV-seropositive. The CDR3 sequence is CASSEAAWASGPPYEQYF. CDR3 nucleotides: TGTGCCAGCAGTGAAGCCGCTTGGGCTAGCGGGCCACCCTACGAGCAGTACTTC.